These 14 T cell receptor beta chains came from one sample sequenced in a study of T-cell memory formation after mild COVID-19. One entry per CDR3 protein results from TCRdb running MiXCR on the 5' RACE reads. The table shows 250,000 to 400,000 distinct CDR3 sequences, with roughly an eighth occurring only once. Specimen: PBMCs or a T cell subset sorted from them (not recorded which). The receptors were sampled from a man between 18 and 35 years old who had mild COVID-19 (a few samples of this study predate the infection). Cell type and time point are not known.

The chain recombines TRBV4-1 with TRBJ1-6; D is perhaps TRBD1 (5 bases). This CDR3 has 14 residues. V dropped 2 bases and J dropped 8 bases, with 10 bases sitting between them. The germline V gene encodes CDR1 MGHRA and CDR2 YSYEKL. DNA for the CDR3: TGCGCCAGCAGCCAACAGGGTGGGGATTCACCCCTCCACTTT. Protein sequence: CASSQQGGDSPLHF.

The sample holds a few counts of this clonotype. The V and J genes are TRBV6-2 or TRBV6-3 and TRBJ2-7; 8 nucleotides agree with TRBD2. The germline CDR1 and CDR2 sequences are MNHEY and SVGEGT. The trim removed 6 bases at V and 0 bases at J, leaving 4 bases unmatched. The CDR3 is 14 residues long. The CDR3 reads CASSMRGDSYEQYF. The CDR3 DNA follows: TGTGCCAGCAGCATGCGGGGGGACTCCTACGAGCAGTACTTC.

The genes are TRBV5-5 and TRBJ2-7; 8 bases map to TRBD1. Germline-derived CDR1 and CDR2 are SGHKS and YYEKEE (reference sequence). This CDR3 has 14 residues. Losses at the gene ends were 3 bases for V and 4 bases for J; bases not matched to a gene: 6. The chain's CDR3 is CASSYPGQAYEQYF. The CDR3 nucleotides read TGTGCCAGCAGCTACCCGGGACAGGCATACGAGCAGTACTTC.

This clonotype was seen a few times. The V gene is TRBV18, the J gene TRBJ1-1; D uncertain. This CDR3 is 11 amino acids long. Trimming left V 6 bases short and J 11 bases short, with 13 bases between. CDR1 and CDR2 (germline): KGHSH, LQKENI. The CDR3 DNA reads TGTGCCAGCTCGGGAGGGTTGGATGCTTTCTTT. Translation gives CASSGGLDAFF.

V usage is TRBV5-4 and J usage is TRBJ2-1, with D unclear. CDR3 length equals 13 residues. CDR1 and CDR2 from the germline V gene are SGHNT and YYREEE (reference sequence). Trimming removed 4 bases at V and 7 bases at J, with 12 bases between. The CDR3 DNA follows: TGTGCCAGCAGCGAGCCAGAAAGTAATGAGCAGTTCTTC. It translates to CASSEPESNEQFF. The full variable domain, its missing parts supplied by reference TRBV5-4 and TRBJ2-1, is ETGVTQSPTHLIKTRGQQVTLRCSSQSGHNTVSWYQQALGQGPQFIFQYYREEENGRGNFPPRFSGLQFPNYSSELNVNALELDDSALYLCASSEPESNEQFFGPGTRLTVL.

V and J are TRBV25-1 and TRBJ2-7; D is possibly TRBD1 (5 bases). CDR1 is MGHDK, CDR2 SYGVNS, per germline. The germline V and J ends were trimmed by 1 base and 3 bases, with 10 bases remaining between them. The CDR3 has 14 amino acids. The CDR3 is CASSESGSGYEQYF. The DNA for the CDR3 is TGTGCCAGCAGTGAATCAGGGTCGGGCTACGAGCAGTACTTC.

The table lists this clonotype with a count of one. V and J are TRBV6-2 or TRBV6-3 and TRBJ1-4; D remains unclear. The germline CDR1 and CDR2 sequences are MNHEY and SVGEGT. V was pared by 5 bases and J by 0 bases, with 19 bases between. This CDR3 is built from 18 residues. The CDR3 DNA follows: TGTGCCAGCAGTCCCGCGAGTATCCTCGGAGCAACTAATGAAAAACTGTTTTTT. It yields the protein CASSPASILGATNEKLFF.

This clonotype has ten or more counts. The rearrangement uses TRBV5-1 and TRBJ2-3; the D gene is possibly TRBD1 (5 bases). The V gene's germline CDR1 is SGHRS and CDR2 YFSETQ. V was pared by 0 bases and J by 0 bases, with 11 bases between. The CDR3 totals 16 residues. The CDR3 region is CASSLDSGLSTDTQYF. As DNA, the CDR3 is TGCGCCAGCAGCTTGGATTCAGGGCTTAGCACAGATACGCAGTATTTT.

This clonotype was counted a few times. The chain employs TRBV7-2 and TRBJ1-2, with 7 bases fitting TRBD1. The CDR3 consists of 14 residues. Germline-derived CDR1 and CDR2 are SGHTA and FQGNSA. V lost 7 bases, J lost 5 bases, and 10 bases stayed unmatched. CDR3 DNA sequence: TGTGCCAGCAACCCGACAGGGTCGGGGTATGGCTACACCTTC. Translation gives CASNPTGSGYGYTF.

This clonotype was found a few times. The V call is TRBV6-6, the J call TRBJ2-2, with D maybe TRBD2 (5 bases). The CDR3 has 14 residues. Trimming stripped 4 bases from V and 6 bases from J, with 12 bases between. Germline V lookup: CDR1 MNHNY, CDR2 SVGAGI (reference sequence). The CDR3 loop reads CASSWNPGSGELFF. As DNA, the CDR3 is TGTGCCAGCAGTTGGAATCCGGGGTCCGGGGAGCTGTTTTTT.

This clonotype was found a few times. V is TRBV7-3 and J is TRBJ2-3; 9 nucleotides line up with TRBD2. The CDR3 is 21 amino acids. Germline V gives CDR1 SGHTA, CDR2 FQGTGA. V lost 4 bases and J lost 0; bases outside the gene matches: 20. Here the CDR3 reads CASSSKSPGLAPGSSTDTQYF. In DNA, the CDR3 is TGTGCCAGCAGCTCAAAATCCCCGGGACTAGCCCCCGGCTCTAGCACAGATACGCAGTATTTT.

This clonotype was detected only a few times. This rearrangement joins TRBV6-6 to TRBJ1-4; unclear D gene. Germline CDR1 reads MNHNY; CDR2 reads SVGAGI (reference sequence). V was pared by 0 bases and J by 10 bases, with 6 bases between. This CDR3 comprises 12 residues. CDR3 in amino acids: CASSYSPPKLFF. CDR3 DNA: TGTGCCAGCAGTTACTCCCCCCCAAAACTGTTTTTT.

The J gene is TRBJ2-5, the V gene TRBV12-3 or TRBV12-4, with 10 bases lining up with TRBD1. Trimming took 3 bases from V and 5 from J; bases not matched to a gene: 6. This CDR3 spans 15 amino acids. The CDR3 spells CASSFDRGRVETQYF. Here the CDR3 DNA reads TGTGCCAGCAGTTTTGACAGGGGGCGCGTGGAGACCCAGTACTTC.

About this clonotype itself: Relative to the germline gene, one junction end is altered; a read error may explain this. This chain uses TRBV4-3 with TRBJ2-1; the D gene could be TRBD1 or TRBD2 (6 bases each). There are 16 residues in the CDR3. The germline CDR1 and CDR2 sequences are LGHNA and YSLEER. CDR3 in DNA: TGCGCCAGCAGCCAGTCGTTGGGGGGCGCCTCCAATGAGAAGTTCTTC. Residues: CASSQSLGGASNEKFF.